The present entry profiles one T cell receptor (beta chain) with its context. Its recognized antigen is unknown. No base quality values were provided; no much bigger clone lies one nucleotide off. The donors were around 39 Caucasian individuals from Russia, aged roughly 6 to 90 years, who were systemically healthy. Each donor gave ten milliliters of peripheral blood, drawn into EDTA-treated Vacutainer tubes. PBMCs were isolated by Ficoll-Paque density-gradient centrifugation, with at least 7 million obtained per sample. Total RNA was extracted from PBMCs with Trizol reagent, with at least 6 micrograms obtained per sample. For every donor, flow cytometry on a PBMC aliquot measured the percentage of naive CD45RAhigh/CD27high T cells. This entry comes from a study of blood T cells in healthy people across ages (dated by TCRdb to between 2014 and 2017). Looking at the study overall: Template switching captured roughly one uniquely barcoded TCR beta cDNA molecule per two T cells in model experiments. Two additional independent replicas of 1 million unique cDNA reads from the same blood draw were analyzed for two donors (one aged 18 to 30 and one aged 80 or older). Four age groups were formed from the donors: young (average about 15 years), middle-aged (just under 40), aged (62) and long-lived (approximately 80). Age-related changes in TCR beta repertoire diversity were measured in the study by deep sequencing normalized with unique cDNA molecular identifiers. Paper-wide results and their limitations: As age increased, observed TCR beta diversity per million T cells dropped in a roughly linear way, and a significant reduction was already evident by age 40. Because donor CMV infection status was unknown, age-related changes in expanded clonotypes were potentially confounded. Because profiling used bulk unsorted PBMCs, naive and antigen-experienced compartments could not be compared conclusively. Compared with the aged group, more naive CD4+ T cells, fewer expanded clones and increased TCR diversity were shown by the long-lived group, suggesting age selection. A strong correlation was found between observed TCR beta diversity and the percentage of naive T cells measured by flow cytometry. Estimates of total diversity based on one million sequenced T cells were considered lower bounds and underestimates.

The receptor library was made with 5' RACE. Sequencing relied on an Illumina HiSeq 2500. The second PCR ran for roughly 7 to 11 cycles and used a J-beta primer mix along with a sample-barcoded 5' primer. A unique molecular identifier was introduced onto each TCR beta cDNA molecule by a template-switch 5' adaptor carrying 12 random nucleotides. Each sample yielded at least 2.5 million CDR3-containing paired-end reads. First-strand cDNA synthesis was performed from all RNA using the Mint cDNA synthesis kit, with priming by a TRBC-specific oligonucleotide. Following uracil-DNA glycosylase treatment, a first 18-cycle PCR with universal primers M1SS and BC2_uni_R was performed on all cDNA. In the authors' own workflow: Normalization of each sample was performed by random selection of 1 million high-quality reads, each carrying a distinct molecular identifier. Instead of being binned into consensus sequences, reads with shared molecular identifiers were discarded. MiTCR, set to a Q25 quality threshold and the strictest error-elimination algorithm, was used for CDR3 identification, clonotype clustering and error correction. A nonparametric unseen species model using Euler transformation provided a lower-bound estimate of total TCR beta diversity. TCRdb ran its own pipeline on the public reads, namely fastp trimming at Q25 and MiXCR clone calling, and kept in-frame beta chains. Rows with a matching CDR3 protein are joined into one entry that keeps the most common DNA and genes. Here the V and J calls rest on TCRdb's processing, not on the authors' analysis. The sample has 540,000 or so distinct CDR3 sequences on record, about 24% of them singletons. The ten largest clones add up to roughly 9.4% of the sample.

The cysteine opens and the phenylalanine closes a CDR3 of 13 amino acids. Left in the record is the CDR3 DNA by itself, 39 bases read in frame from the first base. The germline V gene encodes CDR1 SEHNR and CDR2 FQNEAQ (reference sequence). The sample was also reused in another study, on T cells of mothers and their children. As noted in the second study: The donors were nine systemically healthy Caucasian individuals, made up of three mothers and their six children. cDNA synthesis used all of the extracted RNA, with roughly 1.5 ug of RNA in each 15 ul reaction. In the second PCR, the M1S primer added sample barcodes and 2-4 random nucleotides. Over 9.5 million TCR beta CDR3 reads were obtained for each mother, and some 3 million reads were obtained for each child. Thymic selection similarly shapes TCR recombination output in related and unrelated pairs, with minor effect from inherited differences. Normalized repertoire overlap in related mother-child pairs was always slightly higher than in unrelated mother-child pairs, but the difference was never significant. With a sensitivity of approximately 93 clones per million clonotypes, no persistent microchimeric T cell clones were detected. Deep NGS was used in the study to compare the TCR beta repertoires of mothers and children and to look for features that separate related mother-child pairs from unrelated individuals. The mean age was roughly 40 +/- 4 years for the mothers and about 10 +/- 4 years for the children. After adapter ligation was performed with NEBNext reagents, the libraries were sequenced on an Illumina HiSeq 2000 with 100+100 nt paired-end reads. To prevent cross-contamination, the mother and child libraries were prepared one month apart and sequenced in separate runs. For each donor, somewhere between about 500,000 and 2,300,000 distinct TCR beta clonotypes were identified. Naive TCR beta clonotypes were estimated from low-frequency clonotypes matched to each donor's FACS-determined naive share, without sorting.

Recombination joined TRBV7-9 with TRBJ2-5, with a weak D call of TRBD1 (6 bases match). The DNA end favors TRBJ2-7, so the J call may be wrong. The sample comprised blood. The sequence came from a boy under 18 in good health. DNA sequence: TGTGCCAGCAGTGGGACATCAGCCTACGAGCAGTACTTC. This encodes CASSGTSAYEQYF.